Following are 19 T cell receptor beta chains from one sample sequenced in a study of blood T cells in healthy people across ages. Primers used in a second PCR of about 6 to 11 cycles were a sample-barcoded 5' primer and a J-beta primer mix. TCRdb reanalysed the 5' RACE reads using MiXCR and keeps one entry per CDR3 protein. The sample includes about a million distinct CDR3 sequences, approximately 38% of them seen just once. Sequences were obtained from blood. The receptors originated from a young man in good health.

The chain employs TRBV20-1 and TRBJ1-2; D is undetermined. The V gene lost 2 bases and the J gene lost 1 base, with 11 bases spanning the gap. This CDR3 has 14 residues. Germline CDR1 DFQATT, CDR2 SNEGSKA (reference sequence). The CDR3 DNA follows: TGCAGTGCTAGACCCCCGTTGTTTAACTATGGCTACACCTTC. Translating it yields CSARPPLFNYGYTF.

The chain joins TRBV4-1 to TRBJ1-2, with D tentatively TRBD1 (5 bases). Trimming took 1 base from V and 5 from J, leaving 14 bases between them. This CDR3 region has 15 residues. Germline assignment: CDR1 MGHRA and CDR2 YSYEKL. The CDR3 DNA sequence: TGCGCCAGCAGCCAAGGCGGGGGATCGGGATATGGCTACACCTTC. Protein: CASSQGGGSGYGYTF.

The chain combines TRBV6-2 or TRBV6-3 with TRBJ2-7; 7 bases fit TRBD1. V was pared by 8 bases and J by 4 bases, with 11 bases of the junction left unmatched. The CDR3 sequence is 14 residues long. Germline values: CDR1 MNHEY, CDR2 SVGEGT. CDR3 residues: CASGMGQNLYEQYF. DNA for the CDR3: TGTGCCAGCGGAATGGGACAGAACCTTTACGAGCAGTACTTC.

This chain connects TRBV9 to TRBJ1-2; D not resolved. The CDR3 has 13 amino acids. Trimming removed 0 bases at V and 4 bases at J, with 7 bases between. The germline CDR1 and CDR2 sequences are SGDLS and YYNGEE. The CDR3 DNA is TGTGCCAGCAGCGTAGTGGGAGGCTATGGCTACACCTTC. Amino acid sequence: CASSVVGGYGYTF.

The chain employs TRBV4-3 and TRBJ1-5; D unresolved. The CDR3 sequence is 15 residues long. The ends were cut back, 1 base at V and 0 bases at J, with 7 bases in the middle. Germline V CDR1 and CDR2: LGHNA, YSLEER. CDR3 protein: CASSQVRISNQPQHF. As DNA, the CDR3 is TGCGCCAGCAGCCAAGTACGGATTAGCAATCAGCCCCAGCATTTT.

The chain combines TRBV20-1 with TRBJ1-2, with D possibly TRBD1 on 5 matching bases. The germline V gene has CDR1 DFQATT and CDR2 SNEGSKA (reference sequence). The CDR3 sequence is 11 residues long. Trimming removed 5 bases at V and 7 bases at J, with 11 bases between. The CDR3 loop is CSARGQSGYTF. CDR3 coding DNA: TGCAGTGCTCGAGGACAAAGTGGCTACACCTTC.

The chain is built from TRBV2 and TRBJ1-2, with 7 bases aligning to TRBD1. Trimming cost V 1 base and J 6 bases; bases outside gene matches: 5. The CDR3 spans 14 residues. Germline CDR1 reads SNHLY; CDR2 reads FYNNEI. CDR3 nucleotides: TGTGCCAGCAGTGAAGGACAGGGAAGTGATGGCTACACCTTC. Translating it yields CASSEGQGSDGYTF.

This clonotype was counted once. This chain links TRBV27 with TRBJ1-6; the D is unclear. The CDR3 spans 14 residues. Germline V lookup: CDR1 MNHEY, CDR2 SMNVEV (reference sequence). V was shortened by 4 bases and J by 6 bases, with 10 bases between the two germline ends. The CDR3 spells CASSYSQSNSPLHF. CDR3 DNA sequence: TGTGCCAGCAGTTATTCACAGTCTAATTCACCCCTCCACTTT.

This clonotype was observed many times. The J gene is TRBJ2-1, the V gene TRBV5-1; 9 bases agree with TRBD2. CDR1 and CDR2 from the germline V gene are SGHRS and YFSETQ. Trimming at V came to 1 base and at J to 8 bases, leaving 7 bases not matched to a gene. The CDR3 spans 15 residues. CDR3 sequence: CASSLSSSGDDEQFF. As DNA, the CDR3 is TGCGCCAGCAGCTTGAGTTCTAGCGGGGACGATGAGCAGTTCTTC. Drawing the rest from reference TRBV5-1 and TRBJ2-1, the complete variable domain is KAGVTQTPRYLIKTRGQQVTLSCSPISGHRSVSWYQQTPGQGLQFLFEYFSETQRNKGNFPGRFSGRQFSNSRSEMNVSTLELGDSALYLCASSLSSSGDDEQFFGPGTRLTVL.

The chain joins TRBV3-1 to TRBJ2-4; D is ambiguous. The CDR3 consists of 13 residues. The germline V gene encodes CDR1 LGHDT and CDR2 YNNKEL (reference sequence). Trimming stripped 5 bases from V and 9 bases from J, with 14 bases between. The CDR3 nucleotides are TGTGCCAGCAGCTCGTCAGACATAGGCATTCAGTACTTC. Translated, it gives CASSSSDIGIQYF.

The chain couples TRBV7-9 to TRBJ2-1; unclear D gene. The CDR3 contains 15 residues. Between the trimmed V and J ends, which lost 1 base and 8 bases, there was a span of 15 bases. Germline values: CDR1 SEHNR, CDR2 FQNEAQ (reference sequence). The CDR3 spells CASSLGIEGSDEQFF. The CDR3 DNA reads TGTGCCAGCAGCTTAGGAATCGAAGGTTCGGATGAGCAGTTCTTC.

The J gene is TRBJ1-4, the V gene TRBV7-2; a weak D match, TRBD1 (6 bases). CDR3 length: 15 residues. The V gene's germline CDR1 is SGHTA and CDR2 FQGNSA. V was trimmed by 2 bases and J by 8 bases, leaving 15 bases between them. The CDR3 nucleotides read TGTGCCAGCAGCTTAAGGGGACATGAGGGAGAAAAACTGTTTTTT. Protein sequence: CASSLRGHEGEKLFF. The entire variable domain, with the rest obtained from reference TRBV7-2 and TRBJ1-4, is as follows: GAGVSQSPSNKVTEKGKDVELRCDPISGHTALYWYRQSLGQGLEFLIYFQGNSAPDKSGLPSDRFSAERTGGSVSTLTIQRTQQEDSAVYLCASSLRGHEGEKLFFGSGTQLSVL.

The V gene is TRBV7-9, the J gene TRBJ1-4; 9 positions agree with TRBD1. The germline gives CDR1 SEHNR, CDR2 FQNEAQ (reference sequence). The V and J ends lost 4 bases and 8 bases, in that order; junction bases with no gene match: 11. The CDR3 totals 16 residues. CDR3 bases: TGTGCCAGCAGCTCCGGGACAGGGAGTCGCTTAGAAAAACTGTTTTTT. This encodes CASSSGTGSRLEKLFF. Together with reference TRBV7-9 and TRBJ1-4, the CDR3 gives the full variable domain: DTGVSQNPRHKITKRGQNVTFRCDPISEHNRLYWYRQTLGQGPEFLTYFQNEAQLEKSRLLSDRFSAERPKGSFSTLEIQRTEQGDSAMYLCASSSGTGSRLEKLFFGSGTQLSVL.

In its sample, this clonotype was seen many times. The chain joins TRBV5-1 to TRBJ2-5; D gene ambiguous. Per germline, CDR1 SGHRS and CDR2 YFSETQ. The ends were cut back, 0 bases at V and 5 bases at J, with 5 bases in the middle. This CDR3 spans 12 amino acids. For the CDR3, the DNA is TGCGCCAGCAGCTTGGATGGGGAGACCCAGTACTTC. This translates into CASSLDGETQYF.

V and J are TRBV6-5 and TRBJ1-1, with TRBD1 identical over 9 bases. Trimming at V came to 5 bases and at J to 4 bases, leaving 8 bases not matched to a gene. The CDR3 is 15 residues long. Germline V gene sequence: CDR1 MNHEY, CDR2 SVGAGI. Written as DNA, the CDR3 is TGTGCCAGCAGTCTCACAGGGGGCGAGGGCACTGAAGCTTTCTTT. Amino acid sequence: CASSLTGGEGTEAFF.

The V call is TRBV12-3 or TRBV12-4, the J call TRBJ1-3; possible D gene TRBD1, 6 bases. V was cut by 6 bases and J by 5 bases, with 8 bases left in between. The CDR3 length is 12 residues. CDR3 in DNA: TGTGCCAGCAGGGGGGCTAGAAACACCATATATTTT. Translating gives CASRGARNTIYF.

V usage is TRBV5-1 and J usage is TRBJ2-7; 8 bases align to TRBD1. With V trimmed by 4 bases and J by 0 bases, 24 bases remained unmatched. The CDR3 has 21 amino acids. Germline loops: CDR1 SGHRS, CDR2 YFSETQ. CDR3 sequence reads: CASSQTFAGQVFPISSYEQYF. Written as DNA, the CDR3 is TGCGCCAGCAGCCAGACCTTTGCGGGACAGGTCTTTCCTATAAGCTCCTACGAGCAGTACTTC.

In the case of this clonotype: At one boundary the junction diverges from the germline segment, which might be a read error. This chain connects TRBV7-2 to TRBJ2-5, with D unresolved. The germline gives CDR1 SGHTA, CDR2 FQGNSA. The CDR3 loop spans 13 amino acids. The CDR3 loop reads CACSAVTQETQYF. The CDR3, as DNA: TGTGCCTGCAGCGCAGTCACCCAAGAGACCCAGTACTTC.

V is TRBV12-3 or TRBV12-4 and J is TRBJ1-1; TRBD1 agrees at 9 bases. V shed 6 bases and J 4 bases; nucleotides not matched to a gene: 6. This CDR3 comprises 14 residues. The CDR3: CASSWDREATEAFF. As DNA, the CDR3 is TGTGCCAGCAGCTGGGACAGGGAGGCCACTGAAGCTTTCTTT.